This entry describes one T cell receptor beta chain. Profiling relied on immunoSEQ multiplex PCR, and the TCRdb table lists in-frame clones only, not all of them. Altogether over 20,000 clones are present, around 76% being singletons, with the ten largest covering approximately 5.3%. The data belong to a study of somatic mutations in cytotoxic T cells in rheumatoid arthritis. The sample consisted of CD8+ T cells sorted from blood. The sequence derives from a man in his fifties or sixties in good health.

The CDR3 spells CASSERTSGLTGELFF. CDR3 DNA sequence: TGTGCCAGCAGTGAGAGGACTAGCGGGCTCACCGGGGAGCTGTTTTTT. The rearrangement links TRBV6-1 to TRBJ2-2; 11 bases align to TRBD2. J gave up 4 bases and V 3 bases, and 4 bases lay outside the gene matches. From germline, CDR1 is MNHNS and CDR2 SASEGT. The CDR3 extends over 16 amino acids.